This TCR beta chain stems from a study of beta chain features in type 1 diabetes. Study-level points and caveats: Diminished insertions and augmented deletions at VDJ junctions characterized type 1 diabetes patients. Type 1 diabetes patients showed a moderate but significant shortening of TCRB CDR3s in all four CD4+ subsets.

Each of the CD4+ naive, central memory, regulatory and stem cell-like memory populations was sorted via CD45RO/CCR7/CD25/CD127/CD95/CD27. Over 95% purity was reached by all sorted populations. Of the isolated RNA, all was reverse transcribed, and so the sequenced material was expressed TCRB transcripts. The assay was immunoSEQ multiplex PCR, and TCRdb's table has in-frame clones only and misses some. The profile shows hundreds of thousands of clones, roughly 17% of them singletons. This CDR3 has 15 residues. After removal of 2 bases from V and 1 base from J, the junction contained 2 bases not matched to a gene. CDR1 is MNHEY, CDR2 SMNVEV, per germline (reference sequence). As concerns this clone: Its antigen is currently unknown.

This chain joins TRBV27 and TRBJ2-1; 7 nucleotides align to TRBD1. The receptor was isolated from a young woman in good health. The source material was naive CD4+ T cells from blood. As DNA, the CDR3 is TGTGCCAGCAGTTTAACACAGGGGTCCTACAATGAGCAGTTCTTC. This sequence encodes CASSLTQGSYNEQFF.